The next 28 T cell receptor beta chains were all read from a single sample in a study of vaccination and CD4 T cells after COVID-19 (dated by TCRdb to 2021 to 2024). The intended sense of this specimen's treatment or condition label: approximately 9-day PBMC culture with coronavirus spike peptide pools or control peptides (ViraFEST assay). No antigen is known for these receptors. The method behind the library was PCR. The sequencer was an Illumina iSeq 100. TCR sequencing of DNA from cultured CD4+ T cells used the Oncomine TCR Beta short-read assay at the Johns Hopkins FTIC core. TCRdb handled the public reads itself, with Q25 trimming in fastp and clone calling in MiXCR, and kept productive beta chains. Rows merge per CDR3 protein into single entries with the most common DNA and genes. In this sample the table shows 4,500 or so distinct CDR3 sequences, about a fifth of which occur a single time. The ten biggest clones cover roughly 18% of the sample.

The sequenced sample was CD4+ T cells from blood, cultured in vitro. These receptors were collected from a human donor who had recovered from COVID-19.

The chain employs TRBV12-3 or TRBV12-4 and TRBJ2-3, with 8 bases lining up with TRBD1. V shed 1 base and J 1 base; nucleotides not matched to a gene: 4. The CDR3 is 16 amino acids. The CDR3 DNA reads TGTGCCAGCAGTTTAGGGCAGGGGGCTGGCACAGATACGCAGTATTTT. It is translated as CASSLGQGAGTDTQYF.

By share, this clonotype counts as medium-sized. This sequence joins TRBV10-1 and TRBJ2-1; TRBD2 matches at 14 bases. Germline loops: CDR1 WNHNN, CDR2 SYGVQD (reference sequence). With V trimmed by 4 bases and J by 5 bases, 4 bases remained unmatched. CDR3 length: 16 residues. CDR3 in amino acids: CASSAGLAGGDNEQFF. As DNA, the CDR3 is TGCGCCAGCAGTGCTGGACTAGCGGGGGGCGACAATGAGCAGTTCTTC.

V and J are TRBV29-1 and TRBJ1-4, with 9 bases aligning to TRBD1. This CDR3 has 13 amino acids. With V trimmed by 6 bases and J by 5 bases, 4 bases remained unmatched. Germline-derived CDR1 and CDR2 are SQVTM and ANQGSEA. This CDR3 reads CSVSGTGNEKLFF. CDR3 DNA: TGCAGCGTCTCCGGGACAGGGAATGAAAAACTGTTTTTT.

This rearrangement joins TRBV4-2 to TRBJ2-2, with TRBD1 matching over 9 bases. The germline V gene encodes CDR1 LGHNA and CDR2 YNFKEQ. CDR3 length: 17 residues. The J segment lost 3 bases and the V segment lost 5 bases, leaving 10 bases of the junction unmatched. In nucleotides, the CDR3 is TGTGCCAGCAGCTCAACGGGACAGGGCGGGGACACCGGGGAGCTGTTTTTT. Its translation is CASSSTGQGGDTGELFF.

The gene calls are TRBV20-1 and TRBJ2-3; 14 nucleotides match TRBD2. This CDR3 has 15 amino acids. Germline-derived CDR1 and CDR2 are DFQATT and SNEGSKA (reference sequence). V lost 4 bases to trimming and J lost 2 bases; unmatched junction nucleotides: 2. CDR3 DNA: TGCAGTGCTATGACTAGCGGGGGGGTCACAGATACGCAGTATTTT. Translated, it gives CSAMTSGGVTDTQYF.

The gene calls are TRBV6-1 and TRBJ1-3; D unclear. V shed 3 bases and J shed 2 bases, with 11 bases lying between them. Germline V gives CDR1 MNHNS, CDR2 SASEGT. The CDR3 has 15 amino acids. The chain's CDR3 is CASSDLGQTGNTIYF. In DNA, the CDR3 is TGTGCCAGCAGTGATTTAGGCCAGACTGGAAACACCATATATTTT.

The chain is built from TRBV6-1 and TRBJ2-4, with D possibly being TRBD1 or TRBD2 (6 bases each). Germline V gene sequence: CDR1 MNHNS, CDR2 SASEGT. This CDR3 has 16 amino acids. V shed 5 bases and J shed 1 base, with 15 bases lying between them. CDR3 loop: CASSPEGVRAKNIQYF. Written as DNA, the CDR3 is TGTGCCAGCAGTCCGGAGGGGGTAAGGGCCAAAAACATTCAGTACTTC.

This clonotype was picked up a small number of times. The chain carries TRBV29-1 and TRBJ1-2; a weak D match, TRBD1 (5 bases). The germline CDR1 and CDR2 sequences are SQVTM and ANQGSEA. This CDR3 region has 11 residues. Between the trimmed V and J ends, which lost 6 bases and 7 bases, there was a span of 12 bases. The CDR3 nucleotides are TGCAGCGTCGGGGACGCGCGTGGCTACACCTTC. It translates to CSVGDARGYTF.

The sample holds a few counts of this clonotype. The CDR3 here is CASSLGQGPTDTQYF. The CDR3 DNA follows: TGTGCCAGCAGCTTAGGACAGGGGCCAACGGATACGCAGTATTTT. This chain uses TRBV11-2 with TRBJ2-3; 8 positions agree with TRBD1. Germline values: CDR1 SGHAT, CDR2 FQNNGV. The trim removed 1 base at V and 6 bases at J, leaving 6 bases unmatched. This CDR3 spans 15 amino acids.

V gene TRBV30 combines with J gene TRBJ1-6, with D uncertain. Germline CDR1 GTSNPN, CDR2 SVGIG (reference sequence). V was cut by 1 base and J by 4 bases, with 5 bases left in between. The CDR3 runs to 13 residues. The CDR3 spells CAWSAAYNSPLHF. The CDR3 bases are TGTGCCTGGAGTGCGGCTTATAATTCACCCCTCCACTTT.

CDR3 sequence reads: CASSVGAELETQYF. In DNA form, the CDR3 reads TGTGCCAGCAGCGTAGGGGCGGAGCTTGAGACCCAGTACTTC. The V and J genes are TRBV9 and TRBJ2-5; D gene uncertain. Germline CDR1 SGDLS, CDR2 YYNGEE. V lost 0 bases and J 5 bases, leaving 11 bases between the germline ends. The CDR3 spans 14 residues.

On this clonotype: Its ends do not fully match the called genes, so a read error is possible. The gene calls are TRBV6-1 and TRBJ1-5; 9 bases line up with TRBD1. The germline gives CDR1 MNHNS, CDR2 SASEGT. This CDR3 contains 15 residues. The CDR3, as DNA: TGTGCCAGCAAAGGGGACAGGGTGAGCAGTCAGCCCCAGCATTTT. Translation gives CASKGDRVSSQPQHF.

In its sample, this clonotype is large. The chain uses TRBV2 and TRBJ2-5, with D unresolved. V shed 7 bases and J shed 5 bases, with 8 bases lying between them. CDR1 and CDR2 from the germline V gene are SNHLY and FYNNEI. CDR3 size: 11 residues. The CDR3 loop reads CASKVVETQYF. CDR3 bases: TGTGCCAGCAAGGTGGTGGAGACCCAGTACTTC.

This clonotype was counted between two and nine times. The chain links TRBV5-6 to TRBJ2-7; TRBD2 might be the D (5 bases). Germline V CDR1 and CDR2: SGHDT, YYEEEE. The V gene lost 4 bases and the J gene lost 0 bases, with 8 bases spanning the gap. This CDR3 is 13 amino acids long. CDR3 sequence reads: CASSPGISYEQYF. Here the CDR3 DNA reads TGTGCCAGCAGCCCCGGGATCTCCTACGAGCAGTACTTC.

A few counts support this clonotype. The V gene is TRBV10-1, the J gene TRBJ1-4; D not resolved. Germline assignment: CDR1 WNHNN and CDR2 SYGVQD (reference sequence). Trimming shortened V by 4 bases and J by 3 bases, and 6 bases separated the two germline ends. The CDR3 is 13 amino acids. The CDR3 DNA sequence: TGCGCCAGCAGTGGACGGCCTAATGAAAAACTGTTTTTT. It is translated as CASSGRPNEKLFF.

The V and J genes are TRBV24-1 and TRBJ2-1, with unresolved D. The CDR3 length is 15 residues. With 4 bases removed from V and 8 bases from J, the gap between germline ends came to 17 bases. Germline-derived CDR1 and CDR2 are KGHDR and SFDVKD. CDR3 sequence: CATSEDDPTRHEQFF. In nucleotides, the CDR3 is TGTGCCACCAGTGAAGACGACCCTACAAGGCATGAGCAGTTCTTC.

This chain uses TRBV5-6 with TRBJ1-2; TRBD1 matches at 9 bases. The V gene's germline CDR1 is SGHDT and CDR2 YYEEEE. V lost 6 bases, J lost 6 bases, and 6 bases stayed unmatched. The CDR3 has 13 amino acids. The CDR3 DNA reads as TGTGCCAGCATGAGGGACAGGGTCCATGGCTACACCTTC. Amino acids: CASMRDRVHGYTF.

Turning to this clonotype: One junction end does not reproduce the germline sequence, and a read error may be involved. The chain recombines TRBV9 with TRBJ2-7; a weak D match, TRBD2 (6 bases). The germline V gene has CDR1 SGDLS and CDR2 YYNGEE. The CDR3 has 15 amino acids. The CDR3 region has the DNA TGTGCCGGCAGCGCGGGGACCCAATCGACCTACGAGCAGTACTTC. The encoded protein is CAGSAGTQSTYEQYF. The whole variable domain, filled in from reference TRBV9 and TRBJ2-7, reads DSGVTQTPKHLITATGQRVTLRCSPRSGDLSVYWYQQSLDQGLQFLIQYYNGEERAKGNILERFSAQQFPDLHSELNLSSLELGDSALYFCAGSAGTQSTYEQYFGPGTRLTVT.

Only a few counts were recorded for this clonotype. DNA for the CDR3: TGTGCCAGCAGCCACCTGGACAGGGCTGAAGCTTTCTTT. It translates to CASSHLDRAEAFF. V is TRBV3-1 and J is TRBJ1-1; the match to TRBD1 covers 8 bases. V lost 3 bases to trimming and J lost 6 bases; unmatched junction nucleotides: 3. Germline loops: CDR1 LGHDT, CDR2 YNNKEL (reference sequence). The CDR3 totals 13 residues.

This rearrangement joins TRBV7-2 to TRBJ2-5; D might be TRBD2 (7 bases). CDR1 is SGHTA, CDR2 FQGNSA, per germline. The V gene lost 2 bases and the J gene lost 7 bases, with 14 bases spanning the gap. The length of the CDR3 is 14 residues. CDR3 in amino acids: CASSLLQAGATQYF. DNA of the CDR3: TGTGCCAGCAGCTTACTTCAGGCGGGGGCGACCCAGTACTTC.

The J gene is TRBJ1-1, the V gene TRBV11-3, with D perhaps TRBD1 (5 bases). The CDR3 loop spans 14 amino acids. Per germline, CDR1 SGHNT and CDR2 YENEEA. Trimming cost V 3 bases and J 10 bases, with 18 bases left between them. The CDR3 is CASSFADTFWGAFF. CDR3 nucleotides: TGTGCCAGCAGCTTTGCGGACACGTTTTGGGGAGCTTTCTTT.

The J gene is TRBJ1-3, the V gene TRBV30; D not resolved. The CDR3 consists of 16 residues. V lost 2 bases and J lost 0, with 14 bases in between. Germline CDR1 reads GTSNPN; CDR2 reads SVGIG (reference sequence). The CDR3 loop reads CAWSTTVANSGNTIYF. The CDR3 DNA is TGTGCCTGGAGTACGACGGTTGCTAACTCTGGAAACACCATATATTTT.

This clonotype counts as medium-sized (0.01 to 0.1%). The J gene is TRBJ1-2, the V gene TRBV5-4; D call uncertain. CDR1 SGHNT and CDR2 YYREEE come from the germline V gene (reference sequence). Trimming took off 0 bases at V and 0 bases at J, with 9 bases between the two ends. The CDR3 runs 15 residues. The CDR3 DNA reads as TGTGCCAGCAGCTTGGCGATCCGAGCTAACTATGGCTACACCTTC. Protein sequence: CASSLAIRANYGYTF.

The V gene is TRBV20-1, the J gene TRBJ1-1, with a tentative D call TRBD1 (5 bases). Between the trimmed V and J ends, which lost 1 base and 4 bases, there was a span of 10 bases. Germline loops: CDR1 DFQATT, CDR2 SNEGSKA (reference sequence). The CDR3 sequence is 13 residues long. This CDR3 reads CSARGDPITEAFF. DNA of the CDR3: TGCAGTGCTAGAGGGGACCCTATCACTGAAGCTTTCTTT.

The chain is built from TRBV11-1 and TRBJ2-3; no reliable D call. CDR3 length: 12 amino acids. Per the germline V gene, CDR1 is SGHAT and CDR2 is FQDESV (reference sequence). Trimming removed 3 bases from V and 4 bases from J, with 5 bases in between. The CDR3 spells CASSFSADTQYF. CDR3 bases: TGTGCCAGCAGCTTCAGCGCAGATACGCAGTATTTT.

This clonotype was seen a few times. V gene TRBV6-1 combines with J gene TRBJ2-1; 7 bases are shared with TRBD2. J gave up 9 bases and V 4 bases, and 18 bases lay outside the gene matches. This CDR3 comprises 17 residues. CDR1 is MNHNS and CDR2 is SASEGT in the germline V gene. CDR3 sequence reads: CASSGRLTSLLGSEQFF. The CDR3 DNA reads TGTGCCAGCAGTGGGAGATTGACTAGCCTCCTCGGTAGTGAGCAGTTCTTC.

The chain couples TRBV7-3 to TRBJ2-3; weak D call: TRBD1 (6 bases). The CDR3 extends over 15 amino acids. CDR1 and CDR2 from the germline V gene are SGHTA and FQGTGA. V dropped 5 bases and J dropped 2 bases, with 14 bases sitting between them. CDR3 region: CASSLGDTHTDTQYF. The DNA of the CDR3 is TGTGCCAGCAGCCTCGGGGACACTCACACAGATACGCAGTATTTT.

This clonotype occurred a few times. The rearrangement joins TRBV7-3 to TRBJ2-6; D is unclear. The CDR3 extends over 18 amino acids. The ends were cut back, 5 bases at V and 0 bases at J, with 17 bases in the middle. Germline V gene lookup returns CDR1 SGHTA and CDR2 FQGTGA. The CDR3 DNA is TGTGCCAGCAGCCATTCCCCGTTTCGTGGCTCTGGGGCCAACGTCCTGACTTTC. It codes for CASSHSPFRGSGANVLTF.